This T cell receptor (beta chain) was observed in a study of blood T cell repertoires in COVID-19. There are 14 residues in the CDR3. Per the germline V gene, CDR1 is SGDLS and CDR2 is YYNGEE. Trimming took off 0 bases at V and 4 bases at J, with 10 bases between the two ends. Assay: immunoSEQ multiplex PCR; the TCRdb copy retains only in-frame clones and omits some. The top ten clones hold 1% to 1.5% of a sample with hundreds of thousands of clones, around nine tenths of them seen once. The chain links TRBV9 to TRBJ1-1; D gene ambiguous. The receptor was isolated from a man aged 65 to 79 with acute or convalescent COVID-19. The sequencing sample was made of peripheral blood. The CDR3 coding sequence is TGTGCCAGCAGCGTAGGAGGTTCCTCCACTGAAGCTTTCTTT. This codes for CASSVGGSSTEAFF.